What follows are 31 T cell receptor beta chains derived from one specimen sequenced in a study of CD8 T cells in Susac syndrome. Random hexamers were used to reverse transcribe an amount of about 0.45 to 1 ug RNA. TCRdb passed the immunoSEQ multiplex PCR reads through MiXCR, listing each CDR3 protein once. The sample has 150,000 or so distinct CDR3 sequences, 90% to 95% seen once. Source material: CD4+ T cells from PBMCs. The receptors were sampled from a human donor in good health.

Only one count was recorded for this clonotype. The V call is TRBV10-3, the J call TRBJ1-5; maybe TRBD1 (5 bases). The CDR3 spans 14 residues. Germline V gene sequence: CDR1 ENHRY, CDR2 SYGVKD. The germline V and J ends were trimmed by 6 bases and 0 bases, with 9 bases remaining between them. CDR3 region: CAISGTNSNQPQHF. The CDR3 DNA sequence: TGTGCCATCAGCGGGACCAATAGCAATCAGCCCCAGCATTTT.

V is TRBV5-4 and J is TRBJ2-3, with 7 bases identical to TRBD2. V was pared by 4 bases and J by 1 base, with 9 bases of the junction left unmatched. The CDR3 is 16 residues long. Germline V CDR1 and CDR2: SGHNT, YYREEE (reference sequence). Here the CDR3 DNA reads TGTGCCAGCAGCAGCGGGGTGCGGGGAGGCACAGATACGCAGTATTTT. Its protein is CASSSGVRGGTDTQYF.

The CDR3 DNA sequence: TGTGCCAGCAGAGGGAAGAGGGGTAGGCAAGAGACCCAGTACTTC. Translating gives CASRGKRGRQETQYF. The V call is TRBV13, the J call TRBJ2-5; D possibly matches TRBD1 or TRBD2 (5 bases each). The V gene's germline CDR1 is PRHDT and CDR2 FYEKMQ (reference sequence). Between the trimmed V and J ends, which lost 6 bases and 2 bases, there was a span of 16 bases. The CDR3 runs to 15 residues.

The V call is TRBV15, the J call TRBJ2-1, with D possibly matching TRBD2 (5 bases). The CDR3 runs 16 residues. V lost 3 bases and J 3 bases, leaving 15 bases between the germline ends. Germline-derived CDR1 and CDR2 are LNHNV and YYDKDF (reference sequence). CDR3 amino acids: CATSSDYLGYYNEQFF. In nucleotides, the CDR3 is TGTGCCACCAGCAGCGACTACCTGGGTTACTACAATGAGCAGTTCTTC.

This rearrangement joins TRBV29-1 to TRBJ1-1; no clear D gene. The germline V and J ends were trimmed by 6 bases and 1 base, with 12 bases remaining between them. From germline, CDR1 is SQVTM and CDR2 ANQGSEA. This CDR3 has 13 residues. The CDR3 region is CSVGGSSNTEAFF. The CDR3 nucleotides read TGCAGCGTGGGCGGGAGTTCGAACACTGAAGCTTTCTTT.

The V call is TRBV20-1, the J call TRBJ2-4; 8 bases match TRBD2. V was pared by 2 bases and J by 9 bases, with 9 bases of the junction left unmatched. Germline CDR1 DFQATT, CDR2 SNEGSKA (reference sequence). The CDR3 length is 14 residues. The CDR3 region is CSARPGTRSGIQYF. The CDR3 DNA is TGCAGTGCTAGACCCGGGACTAGATCTGGCATTCAGTACTTC.

The gene calls are TRBV6-1 and TRBJ2-5; a possible D gene is TRBD1 (5 bases). Germline V gives CDR1 MNHNS, CDR2 SASEGT. The CDR3 has 17 residues. The V and J ends lost 6 bases and 1 base respectively, with 21 bases between them. The CDR3 DNA follows: TGTGCCAGCAGACAAAAGACAGCGAGGACCCCCCAAGAGACCCAGTACTTC. Residues: CASRQKTARTPQETQYF.

The genes are TRBV28 and TRBJ1-5; 10 nucleotides line up with TRBD1. Germline V lookup: CDR1 MDHEN, CDR2 SYDVKM. J gave up 6 bases and V 2 bases, and 4 bases lay outside the gene matches. The CDR3 length is 15 residues. The CDR3 region has the DNA TGTGCCAGCAGTTTACTGGGACAGGGGAGTCAGCCCCAGCATTTT. Translation gives CASSLLGQGSQPQHF. Filled out from reference TRBV28 and TRBJ1-5, the complete variable domain reads DVKVTQSSRYLVKRTGEKVFLECVQDMDHENMFWYRQDPGLGLRLIYFSYDVKMKEKGDIPEGYSVSREKKERFSLILESASTNQTSMYLCASSLLGQGSQPQHFGDGTRLSIL.

The J gene is TRBJ2-7, the V gene TRBV5-1; 12 positions match TRBD1. CDR1 and CDR2 (germline): SGHRS, YFSETQ. This CDR3 spans 14 amino acids. V was pared by 7 bases and J by 7 bases, with 9 bases of the junction left unmatched. The CDR3 protein is CASGAGDRGREQYF. DNA of the CDR3: TGCGCCAGCGGAGCTGGGGACAGGGGGCGAGAGCAGTACTTC.

V is TRBV20-1 and J is TRBJ2-7, with D perhaps TRBD1 (5 bases). With 4 bases removed from V and 1 base from J, the gap between germline ends came to 11 bases. Germline CDR1 reads DFQATT; CDR2 reads SNEGSKA (reference sequence). The CDR3 runs 13 residues. For the CDR3, the DNA is TGCAGTGCTAACCGCAGGGCTTCCTACGAGCAGTACTTC. Translated: CSANRRASYEQYF.

V gene TRBV20-1 combines with J gene TRBJ1-1; D is ambiguous. The CDR3 spans 13 residues. Germline V gene lookup returns CDR1 DFQATT and CDR2 SNEGSKA (reference sequence). With 2 bases removed from V and 5 bases from J, the gap between germline ends came to 12 bases. CDR3 residues: CSARSGPGTEAFF. Here the CDR3 DNA reads TGCAGTGCTAGATCAGGTCCGGGGACTGAAGCTTTCTTT.

This clonotype occurred a few times. The chain couples TRBV7-2 to TRBJ2-3, with D perhaps assigned TRBD1 or TRBD2 (7 bases each). This CDR3 has 16 residues. Germline V CDR1 and CDR2: SGHTA, FQGNSA. With 5 bases removed from V and 2 bases from J, the gap between germline ends came to 17 bases. The CDR3 spells CASSTQGGAITDTQYF. CDR3 in DNA: TGTGCCAGCAGCACTCAGGGGGGGGCGATCACAGATACGCAGTATTTT.

The chain joins TRBV30 to TRBJ2-6, with TRBD1 matching 8 bases. Germline trimming cut 0 bases from V and 0 bases from J; bases unmatched to any gene: 7. Looked up from germline, CDR1 is GTSNPN and CDR2 is SVGIG (reference sequence). The CDR3 length is 18 residues. In nucleotides, the CDR3 is TGTGCCTGGAGTGTTAGGAGGACAGGGTCCTCTGGGGCCAACGTCCTGACTTTC. Translation gives CAWSVRRTGSSGANVLTF. Full variable domain (rest looked up from reference TRBV30 and TRBJ2-6): SQTIHQWPATLVQPVGSPLSLECTVEGTSNPNLYWYRQAAGRGLQLLFYSVGIGQISSEVPQNLSASRPQDRQFILSSKKLLLSDSGFYLCAWSVRRTGSSGANVLTFGAGSRLTVL.

The CDR3 bases are TGCGCCAGCAGCCCTCTATCCCAAACTGAGCAGTTCTTC. Its protein is CASSPLSQTEQFF. This chain uses TRBV5-1 with TRBJ2-1, with D unclear. The V and J ends lost 4 bases and 9 bases respectively, with 14 bases between them. The CDR3 runs 13 residues. The germline V gene encodes CDR1 SGHRS and CDR2 YFSETQ.

This chain connects TRBV14 to TRBJ2-5; D is perhaps TRBD1 or TRBD2 (6 bases each). The CDR3 spans 16 residues. V lost 0 bases, J lost 5 bases, and 16 bases lay in between. The germline V gene encodes CDR1 SGHDN and CDR2 FVKESK. CDR3 DNA: TGTGCCAGCAGCCAAGATCGGAACAGGGAGGCGGAGACCCAGTACTTC. It is translated as CASSQDRNREAETQYF.

This chain uses TRBV20-1 with TRBJ2-3; D not certain. The length of the CDR3 is 11 residues. Germline lookup yields CDR1 DFQATT and CDR2 SNEGSKA (reference sequence). The V end lost 3 bases, the J end lost 3 bases, and 4 bases lay between the germline ends. The CDR3 is CSASLTDTQYF. The CDR3 DNA follows: TGCAGTGCTAGTCTGACAGATACGCAGTATTTT.

The chain couples TRBV3-1 to TRBJ1-1, with no clear D. Trimming removed 1 base from V and 0 bases from J, with 15 bases in between. Germline V CDR1 and CDR2: LGHDT, YNNKEL (reference sequence). This CDR3 contains 17 residues. CDR3 sequence: CASSQVGIGRMNTEAFF. CDR3 sequence (DNA): TGTGCCAGCAGCCAAGTTGGGATTGGCCGGATGAACACTGAAGCTTTCTTT.

The J gene is TRBJ2-3, the V gene TRBV6-5, with 10 bases aligning to TRBD2. V lost 5 bases and J lost 6; bases outside the gene matches: 5. CDR3 length: 14 residues. Germline V gene lookup returns CDR1 MNHEY and CDR2 SVGAGI. CDR3 nucleotides: TGTGCCAGCAGTGCAGCGGGGGGGCCCGATACGCAGTATTTT. Its protein product is CASSAAGGPDTQYF.

The rearrangement joins TRBV30 to TRBJ2-1; D unresolved. The CDR3 has 17 amino acids. Between the trimmed V and J ends, which lost 0 bases and 7 bases, there was a span of 22 bases. Germline assignment: CDR1 GTSNPN and CDR2 SVGIG (reference sequence). The CDR3 sequence: CAWSVTLLYVGSNEQFF. In DNA, the CDR3 is TGTGCCTGGAGTGTGACTCTCCTTTATGTCGGATCTAATGAGCAGTTCTTC.

The rearrangement uses TRBV20-1 and TRBJ2-3; a possible D gene is TRBD1 (6 bases). The CDR3 is 13 residues long. The V gene's germline CDR1 is DFQATT and CDR2 SNEGSKA (reference sequence). V shed 6 bases and J shed 1 base, with 11 bases lying between them. As DNA, the CDR3 is TGCAGTGCCTTCAAGGGGGGCACAGATACGCAGTATTTT. It codes for CSAFKGGTDTQYF.

DNA of the CDR3: TGTGCCACAGGACCGGGGGACTATGGCTACACCTTC. This sequence encodes CATGPGDYGYTF. This sequence joins TRBV28 and TRBJ1-2; the D gene is possibly TRBD1 (5 bases). V lost 10 bases and J lost 3, with 12 bases in between. Germline CDR1 reads MDHEN; CDR2 reads SYDVKM. The CDR3 contains 12 residues.

The V call is TRBV20-1, the J call TRBJ2-1; 9 bases line up with TRBD2. Losses at the gene ends were 3 bases for V and 10 bases for J; bases not matched to a gene: 16. Per the germline V gene, CDR1 is DFQATT and CDR2 is SNEGSKA (reference sequence). The CDR3 spans 16 residues. CDR3 DNA sequence: TGCAGTGCTAGGGGAGACGGCGGGGGGGCCCCCGGGGAGCAGTTCTTC. It codes for CSARGDGGGAPGEQFF.

V and J are TRBV9 and TRBJ2-7, with D possibly being TRBD1 (5 bases). V shed 7 bases and J shed 2 bases, with 13 bases lying between them. Germline CDR1 reads SGDLS; CDR2 reads YYNGEE. This CDR3 is 13 amino acids long. DNA of the CDR3: TGTGCCAGCGGAACCACAGGCGCCTACGAGCAGTACTTC. Translation gives CASGTTGAYEQYF. The full variable domain, completed using reference TRBV9 and TRBJ2-7, is DSGVTQTPKHLITATGQRVTLRCSPRSGDLSVYWYQQSLDQGLQFLIQYYNGEERAKGNILERFSAQQFPDLHSELNLSSLELGDSALYFCASGTTGAYEQYFGPGTRLTVT.

The chain has TRBV9 and TRBJ2-4; the D call may be TRBD1 or TRBD2 (5 bases each). With 0 bases removed from V and 0 bases from J, the gap between germline ends came to 10 bases. The CDR3 covers 16 residues. Germline-derived CDR1 and CDR2 are SGDLS and YYNGEE. CDR3 region: CASSVDPGLAKNIQYF. The CDR3 DNA reads TGTGCCAGCAGCGTAGACCCGGGGCTAGCCAAAAACATTCAGTACTTC.

This chain joins TRBV10-3 and TRBJ2-1, with 7 positions matching TRBD1. With 8 bases clipped from V and 0 bases from J, the junction kept 7 bases outside the gene matches. Per germline, CDR1 ENHRY and CDR2 SYGVKD. The CDR3 spans 15 residues. CDR3 loop: CAIARQGSSYNEQFF. The CDR3 coding sequence is TGTGCCATCGCCCGACAGGGCAGCTCCTACAATGAGCAGTTCTTC.

The CDR3 DNA sequence: TGTGCCAGCAGCTGGGACAGGGAAGAGACCCAGTACTTC. It specifies CASSWDREETQYF. This sequence joins TRBV7-6 and TRBJ2-5, with 9 bases identical to TRBD1. The CDR3 runs 13 residues. Germline trimming cut 4 bases from V and 3 bases from J; bases unmatched to any gene: 0. CDR1 and CDR2 (germline): SGHVS, FNYEAQ.

J is TRBJ2-2 and V is TRBV7-2, with TRBD2 matching over 7 bases. The V gene end was trimmed by 7 bases and the J gene end by 1 base; junction bases not matched to a gene: 3. This CDR3 spans 14 amino acids. Per the germline V gene, CDR1 is SGHTA and CDR2 is FQGNSA. As DNA, the CDR3 is TGTGCCAGCAAGAGCGGGGAGAACACCGGGGAGCTGTTTTTT. Encoded protein: CASKSGENTGELFF.

This rearrangement joins TRBV20-1 to TRBJ2-5; TRBD2 matches 8 bases. The CDR3 has 11 amino acids. The germline V gene has CDR1 DFQATT and CDR2 SNEGSKA (reference sequence). With 7 bases clipped from V and 5 bases from J, the junction kept 3 bases outside the gene matches. CDR3 loop: CSVKRGETQYF. CDR3 in DNA: TGCAGTGTCAAGCGGGGGGAGACCCAGTACTTC.

The V and J genes are TRBV3-1 and TRBJ1-1; D is perhaps TRBD1 (6 bases). Trimming removed 0 bases from V and 10 bases from J, with 9 bases in between. Germline CDR1 is LGHDT and CDR2 is YNNKEL (reference sequence). This CDR3 comprises 12 residues. The CDR3: CASSQEGAGAFF. Written as DNA, the CDR3 is TGTGCCAGCAGCCAAGAGGGGGCAGGAGCTTTCTTT.

V is TRBV7-2 and J is TRBJ1-1, with D maybe TRBD1 (6 bases). Germline V lookup: CDR1 SGHTA, CDR2 FQGNSA. Trimming pared 3 bases from V and 3 bases from J, leaving 11 bases between. The CDR3 runs 14 residues. CDR3 loop: CASSFGQWYTEAFF. The CDR3 DNA sequence: TGTGCCAGCAGCTTTGGACAGTGGTACACTGAAGCTTTCTTT.

A single count supports this clonotype. V usage is TRBV5-1 and J usage is TRBJ1-2; TRBD1 agrees at 11 bases. CDR3 size: 14 residues. The V and J ends lost 4 bases and 8 bases, in that order; junction bases with no gene match: 7. Per the germline V gene, CDR1 is SGHRS and CDR2 is YFSETQ. CDR3 sequence (DNA): TGCGCCAGCAGCCCGGACAGGGGGCCAGTAGGCTACACCTTC. This encodes CASSPDRGPVGYTF.